This T cell receptor beta chain is drawn from a study of identifying expanded T cells in peripheral blood. Study results and caveats: Over approximately two and four weeks, about 17 and 20 clones changed, versus around 1.2 between replicates. Clone count variance between roughly 2-week samples rose with total template count.

CDR3 length: 13 amino acids. V lost 10 bases and J lost 9; bases outside the gene matches: 3. Germline CDR1 MDHEN, CDR2 SYDVKM. Only in-frame clones appear in the TCRdb table, and some are missing; sequencing was by immunoSEQ multiplex PCR. The data contain approximately 100,000 clones, around 88% of them singletons. Worth noting for this clone: Its specificity is not known.

Sequencing was done on a sample of blood. The chain joins TRBV28 to TRBJ2-1, with 16 bases identical to TRBD2. The receptor was derived from a person aged 18-70 years in good health. The CDR3 sequence is CAIGTSGGGEQFF. The CDR3 DNA reads TGTGCCATCGGGACTAGCGGGGGGGGTGAGCAGTTCTTC.